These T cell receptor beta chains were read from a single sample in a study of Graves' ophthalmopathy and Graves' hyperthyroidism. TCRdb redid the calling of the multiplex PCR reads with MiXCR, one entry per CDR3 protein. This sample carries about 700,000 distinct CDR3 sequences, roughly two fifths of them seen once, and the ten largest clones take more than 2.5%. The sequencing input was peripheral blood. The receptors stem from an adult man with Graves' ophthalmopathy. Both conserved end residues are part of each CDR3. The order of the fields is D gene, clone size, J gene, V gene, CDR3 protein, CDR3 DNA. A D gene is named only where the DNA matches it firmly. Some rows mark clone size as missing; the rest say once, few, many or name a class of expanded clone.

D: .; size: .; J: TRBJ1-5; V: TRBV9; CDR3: CASSVTGTNQPQHF; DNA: TGTGCCAGCAGCGTAACAGGGACCAATCAGCCCCAGCATTTT
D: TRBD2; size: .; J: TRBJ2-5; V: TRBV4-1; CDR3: CASSRLGTGTTLKETQYF; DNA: TGCGCCAGCAGCCGACTAGGAACCGGGACTACGCTTAAAGAGACCCAGTACTTC
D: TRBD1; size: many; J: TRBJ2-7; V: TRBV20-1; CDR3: CSGQGRDEQYF; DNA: TGCAGTGGACAGGGTCGGGACGAGCAGTACTTC
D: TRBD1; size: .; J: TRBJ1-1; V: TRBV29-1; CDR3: CSPPGQGFVNTEAFF; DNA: TGCAGCCCCCCCGGACAGGGGTTCGTGAACACTGAAGCTTTCTTT
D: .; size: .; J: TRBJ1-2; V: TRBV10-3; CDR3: CASSPLQGSRMYGYTF; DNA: TGTGCCAGCAGCCCCCTTCAGGGCAGCCGAATGTATGGCTACACCTTC
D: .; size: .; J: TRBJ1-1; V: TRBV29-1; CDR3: CSASWTNTEAFF; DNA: TGCAGCGCCTCCTGGACGAACACTGAAGCTTTCTTT
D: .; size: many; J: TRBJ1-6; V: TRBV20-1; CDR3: CSANAEANSPLHF; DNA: TGCAGTGCTAACGCCGAGGCGAATTCACCCCTCCACTTT
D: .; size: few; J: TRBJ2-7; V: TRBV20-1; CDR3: CSARRSGTPEYEQYF; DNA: TGCAGTGCAAGAAGGTCCGGGACGCCAGAATACGAGCAGTACTTC
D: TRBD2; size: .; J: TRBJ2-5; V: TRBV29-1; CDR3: CSGGGPGTQYF; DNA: TGCAGCGGGGGGGGACCGGGGACCCAGTACTTC
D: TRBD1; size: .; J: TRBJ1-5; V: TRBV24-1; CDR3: CATRRQGSQPQHF; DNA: TGTGCCACCAGGAGACAGGGGAGCCAGCCCCAGCATTTT
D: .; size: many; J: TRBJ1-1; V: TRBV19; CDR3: CASNIGGRPAFF; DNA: TGTGCCAGTAACATAGGGGGACGTCCTGCTTTCTTT
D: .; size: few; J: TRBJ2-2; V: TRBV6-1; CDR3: CASSEYGQPNTGELFF; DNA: TGTGCCAGCAGTGAATATGGACAGCCAAACACCGGGGAGCTGTTTTTT
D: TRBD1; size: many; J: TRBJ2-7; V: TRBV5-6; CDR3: CASSSGTGLSEQYF; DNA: TGTGCCAGCAGCTCCGGGACAGGGCTGAGCGAGCAGTACTTC
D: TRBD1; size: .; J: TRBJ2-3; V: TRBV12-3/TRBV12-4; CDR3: CASSLRLRTGLNTDTQYF; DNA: TGTGCCAGCAGTTTACGCCTCAGGACAGGTCTTAACACAGATACGCAGTATTTT
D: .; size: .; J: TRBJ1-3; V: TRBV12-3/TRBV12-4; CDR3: CASSPSGGGLGNTIYF; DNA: TGTGCCAGCAGTCCCAGCGGGGGGGGCCTTGGAAACACCATATATTTT
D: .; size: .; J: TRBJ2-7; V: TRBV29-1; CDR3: CSSAARVGNEQYF; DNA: TGCAGCTCGGCGGCCAGGGTAGGGAACGAGCAGTACTTC
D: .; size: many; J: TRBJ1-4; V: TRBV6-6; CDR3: CASSTTGSASEKLFF; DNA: TGTGCCAGCAGTACGACAGGTAGCGCCTCAGAAAAACTGTTTTTT
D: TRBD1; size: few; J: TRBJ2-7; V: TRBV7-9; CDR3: CASRPETGSIYEQYF; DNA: TGTGCCAGCAGGCCAGAGACAGGGTCGATTTACGAGCAGTACTTC
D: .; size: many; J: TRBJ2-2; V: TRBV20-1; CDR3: CSAREEGDTGELFF; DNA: TGCAGTGCTAGAGAGGAGGGGGACACCGGGGAGCTGTTTTTT
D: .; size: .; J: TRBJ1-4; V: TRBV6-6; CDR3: CATQREKLFF; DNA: TGTGCCACCCAGCGGGAAAAACTGTTTTTT
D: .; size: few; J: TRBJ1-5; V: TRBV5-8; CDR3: CASSPGDYSNQPQHF; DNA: TGTGCCAGCAGCCCGGGGGACTATAGCAATCAGCCCCAGCATTTT
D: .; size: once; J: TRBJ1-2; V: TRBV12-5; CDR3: CASSLEARGYGYTF; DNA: TGTGCCAGCAGTTTAGAAGCCAGGGGCTATGGCTACACCTTC
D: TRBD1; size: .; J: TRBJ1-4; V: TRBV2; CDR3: CASSEARGTGGEKLFF; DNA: TGTGCCAGCAGTGAAGCGCGGGGGACAGGCGGTGAAAAACTGTTTTTT
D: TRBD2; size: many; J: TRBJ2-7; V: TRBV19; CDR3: CASSTQREGPGEQYF; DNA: TGTGCCAGTAGTACCCAGCGGGAGGGCCCGGGGGAGCAGTACTTC
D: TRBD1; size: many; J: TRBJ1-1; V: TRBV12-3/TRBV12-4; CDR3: CASSFARGDRNTEAFF; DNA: TGTGCCAGCAGTTTTGCCCGGGGGGACAGGAACACTGAAGCTTTCTTT
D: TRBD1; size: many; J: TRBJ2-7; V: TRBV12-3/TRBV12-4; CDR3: CASWAGTGSYEQYF; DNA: TGTGCCAGTTGGGCCGGGACAGGATCCTACGAGCAGTACTTC
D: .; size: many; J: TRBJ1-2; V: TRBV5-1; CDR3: CASSLVLASDNYGYTF; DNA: TGCGCCAGCAGCTTGGTTCTTGCGTCGGATAACTATGGCTACACCTTC
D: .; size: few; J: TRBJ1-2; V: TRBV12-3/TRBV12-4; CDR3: CASSFLSRGAMDGYTF; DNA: TGTGCCAGCAGTTTTCTCTCGCGGGGGGCGATGGATGGCTACACCTTC
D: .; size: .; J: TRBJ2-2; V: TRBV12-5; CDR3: CARLTGAIPGELFF; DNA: TGTGCTAGATTGACAGGTGCAATTCCCGGGGAGCTGTTTTTT
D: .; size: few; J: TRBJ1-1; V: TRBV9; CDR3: CASSFSGGAGGTEAFF; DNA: TGTGCCAGCAGCTTCTCGGGGGGGGCAGGAGGTACTGAAGCTTTCTTT
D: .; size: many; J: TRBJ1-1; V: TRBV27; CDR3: CASSLSFANTEAFF; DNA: TGTGCCAGCAGTTTATCGTTCGCGAACACTGAAGCTTTCTTT
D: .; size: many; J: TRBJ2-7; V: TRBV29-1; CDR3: CSVDFDSEQYF; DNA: TGCAGCGTTGATTTTGACAGCGAGCAGTACTTC
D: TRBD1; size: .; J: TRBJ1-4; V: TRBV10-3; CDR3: CAISGEGQVYEKLFF; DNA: TGTGCCATCAGTGGAGAAGGACAGGTGTATGAAAAACTGTTTTTT
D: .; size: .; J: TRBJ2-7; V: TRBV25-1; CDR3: CASEGRGFSYEQYF; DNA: TGTGCTAGCGAGGGGCGGGGCTTCTCCTACGAGCAGTACTTC
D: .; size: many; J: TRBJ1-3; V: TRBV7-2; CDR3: CASSLADGPLNTIYF; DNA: TGTGCCAGCAGCTTAGCGGACGGGCCTTTGAACACCATATATTTT
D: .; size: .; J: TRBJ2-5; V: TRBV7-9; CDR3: CAGGGQTQYF; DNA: TGTGCCGGAGGCGGGCAGACCCAGTACTTC
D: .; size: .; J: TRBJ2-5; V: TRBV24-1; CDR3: CATSGGGNLQETQYF; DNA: TGTGCCACCAGTGGGGGGGGCAACCTCCAAGAGACCCAGTACTTC
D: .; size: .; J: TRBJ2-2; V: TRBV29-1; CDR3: CSVDQGGTGELFF; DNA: TGCAGCGTTGACCAAGGAGGCACCGGGGAGCTGTTTTTT
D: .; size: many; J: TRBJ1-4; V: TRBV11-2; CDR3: CASSAVYEKLFF; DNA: TGTGCCAGCAGCGCTGTGTATGAAAAACTGTTTTTT
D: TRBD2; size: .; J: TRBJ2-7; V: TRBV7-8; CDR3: CASSAYMTSGYEQYF; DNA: TGTGCCAGCAGCGCCTATATGACTAGCGGCTACGAGCAGTACTTC
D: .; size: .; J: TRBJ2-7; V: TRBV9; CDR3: CASSHFRGYEQYF; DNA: TGTGCCAGCAGCCATTTCAGGGGCTACGAGCAGTACTTC
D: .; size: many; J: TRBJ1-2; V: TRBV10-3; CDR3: CAISESSFRRGMDYTF; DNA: TGTGCCATCAGTGAGTCTTCATTCAGGAGGGGAATGGACTACACCTTC
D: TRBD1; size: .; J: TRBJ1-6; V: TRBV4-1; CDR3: CASSQVPPPGQGNSPLHF; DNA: TGCGCCAGCAGCCAAGTTCCCCCCCCGGGACAGGGGAATTCACCCCTCCACTTT
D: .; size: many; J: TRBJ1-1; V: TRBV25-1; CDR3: CASSDRSGEAFF; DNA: TGTGCCAGCAGTGATCGGTCCGGGGAAGCTTTCTTT
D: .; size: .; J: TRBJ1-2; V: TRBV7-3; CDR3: CASSVLGGANYGYTF; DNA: TGTGCCAGCAGCGTCCTTGGGGGAGCCAACTATGGCTACACCTTC
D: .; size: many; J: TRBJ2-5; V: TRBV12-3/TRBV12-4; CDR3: CASKFGQETQYF; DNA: TGTGCCAGCAAATTCGGCCAAGAGACCCAGTACTTC
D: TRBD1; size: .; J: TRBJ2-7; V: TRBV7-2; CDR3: CASRTPGDRVEQYF; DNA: TGTGCCAGCAGAACCCCCGGGGACAGGGTAGAGCAGTACTTC
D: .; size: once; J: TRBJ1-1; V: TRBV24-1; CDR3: CATHTGMNTEAFF; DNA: TGTGCCACTCATACAGGGATGAACACTGAAGCTTTCTTT
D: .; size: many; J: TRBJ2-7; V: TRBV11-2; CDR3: CASNQGSLYEQYF; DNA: TGTGCCAGCAACCAGGGGTCCCTATACGAGCAGTACTTC
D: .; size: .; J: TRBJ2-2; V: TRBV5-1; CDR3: CASSAAQGFTGELFF; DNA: TGCGCCAGCAGCGCGGCCCAGGGGTTTACCGGGGAGCTGTTTTTT
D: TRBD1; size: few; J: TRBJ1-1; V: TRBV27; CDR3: CASRRGGAGEAFF; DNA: TGTGCCAGCAGAAGAGGGGGCGCGGGTGAAGCTTTCTTT
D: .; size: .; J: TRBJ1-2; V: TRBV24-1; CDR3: CATSDLNENTF; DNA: TGTGCCACCAGTGATTTGAACGAAAACACCTTC
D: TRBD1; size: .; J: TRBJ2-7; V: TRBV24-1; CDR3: CATSSQGQGDSYEQYF; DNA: TGTGCCACCAGCAGCCAGGGACAGGGGGACTCCTACGAGCAGTACTTC
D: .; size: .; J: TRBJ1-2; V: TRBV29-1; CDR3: CSVVRQGIYGYTF; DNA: TGCAGCGTTGTCCGGCAGGGGATATATGGCTACACCTTC
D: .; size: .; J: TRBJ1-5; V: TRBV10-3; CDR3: CASSYPEGGNQPQHF; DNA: TGTGCCAGCAGTTACCCGGAGGGTGGCAATCAGCCCCAGCATTTT